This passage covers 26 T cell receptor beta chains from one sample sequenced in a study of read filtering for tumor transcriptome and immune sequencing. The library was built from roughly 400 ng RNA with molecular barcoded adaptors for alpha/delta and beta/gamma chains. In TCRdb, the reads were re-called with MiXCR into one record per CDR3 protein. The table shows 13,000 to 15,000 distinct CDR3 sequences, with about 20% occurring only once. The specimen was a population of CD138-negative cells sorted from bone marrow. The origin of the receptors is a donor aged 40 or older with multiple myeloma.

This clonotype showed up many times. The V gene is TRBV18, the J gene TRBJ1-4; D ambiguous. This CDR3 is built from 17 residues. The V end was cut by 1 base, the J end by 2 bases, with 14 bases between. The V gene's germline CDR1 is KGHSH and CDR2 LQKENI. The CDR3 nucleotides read TGTGCCAGCTCACCACGTCGTGGCTTCGGGACTAATGAAAAACTGTTTTTT. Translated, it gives CASSPRRGFGTNEKLFF.

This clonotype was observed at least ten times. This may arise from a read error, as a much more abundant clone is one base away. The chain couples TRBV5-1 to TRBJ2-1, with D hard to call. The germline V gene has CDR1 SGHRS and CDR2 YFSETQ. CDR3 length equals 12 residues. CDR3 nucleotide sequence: TGCGCCAGCAGCTTGGGAGACGGAATGGAGCTCTTC. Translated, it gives CASSLGDGMELF.

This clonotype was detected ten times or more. CDR3 sequence reads: CSARDLSIEQFF. The CDR3 coding sequence is TGCAGTGCTAGAGATCTTTCGATTGAGCAGTTCTTC. The chain employs TRBV20-1 and TRBJ2-1; D remains ambiguous. The germline gives CDR1 DFQATT, CDR2 SNEGSKA (reference sequence). The CDR3 spans 12 residues. V was clipped by 0 bases and J by 9 bases, with 9 bases between them.

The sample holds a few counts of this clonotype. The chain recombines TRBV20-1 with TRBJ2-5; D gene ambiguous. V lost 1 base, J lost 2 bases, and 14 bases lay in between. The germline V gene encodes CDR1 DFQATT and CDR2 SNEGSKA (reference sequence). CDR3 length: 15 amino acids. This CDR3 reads CSARAPYMRQETQYF. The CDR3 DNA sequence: TGCAGTGCTAGAGCGCCTTATATGAGACAAGAGACCCAGTACTTC.

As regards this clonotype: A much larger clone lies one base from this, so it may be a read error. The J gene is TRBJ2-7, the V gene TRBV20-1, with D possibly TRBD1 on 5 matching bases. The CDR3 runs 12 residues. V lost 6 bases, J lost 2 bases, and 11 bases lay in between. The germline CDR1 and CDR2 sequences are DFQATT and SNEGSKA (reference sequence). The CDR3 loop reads CSASRGTYEQYF. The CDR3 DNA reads TGCAGTGCGTCAAGGGGCACCTACGAGCAGTACTTC.

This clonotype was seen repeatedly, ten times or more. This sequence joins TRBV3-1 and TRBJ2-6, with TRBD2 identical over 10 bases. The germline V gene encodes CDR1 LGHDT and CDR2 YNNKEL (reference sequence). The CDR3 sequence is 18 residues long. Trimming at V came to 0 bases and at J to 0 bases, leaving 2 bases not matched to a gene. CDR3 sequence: CASSQDVAGGSGANVLTF. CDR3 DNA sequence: TGTGCCAGCAGCCAAGATGTAGCGGGGGGCTCTGGGGCCAACGTCCTGACTTTC.

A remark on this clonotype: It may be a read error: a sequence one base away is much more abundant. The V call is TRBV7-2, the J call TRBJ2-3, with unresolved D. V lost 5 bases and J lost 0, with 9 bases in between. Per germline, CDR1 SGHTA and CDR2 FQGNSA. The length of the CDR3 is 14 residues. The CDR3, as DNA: TGTGCCAGCAGCACTGACGGAAGCACAGATACGCAGTATTTT. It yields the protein CASSTDGSTDTQYF.

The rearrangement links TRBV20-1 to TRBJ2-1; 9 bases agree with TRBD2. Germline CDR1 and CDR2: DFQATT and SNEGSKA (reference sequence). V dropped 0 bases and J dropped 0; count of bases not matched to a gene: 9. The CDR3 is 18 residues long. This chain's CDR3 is CSARDQNSGSYSYNEQFF. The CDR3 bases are TGCAGTGCTAGAGATCAAAATAGCGGGAGCTACTCCTACAATGAGCAGTTCTTC.

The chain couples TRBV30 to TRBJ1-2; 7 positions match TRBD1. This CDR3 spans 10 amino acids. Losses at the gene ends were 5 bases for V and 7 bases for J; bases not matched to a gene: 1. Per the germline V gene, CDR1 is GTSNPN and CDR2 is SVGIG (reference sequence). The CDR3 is CAWYRGGYTF. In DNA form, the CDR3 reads TGTGCCTGGTACAGGGGTGGCTACACCTTC.

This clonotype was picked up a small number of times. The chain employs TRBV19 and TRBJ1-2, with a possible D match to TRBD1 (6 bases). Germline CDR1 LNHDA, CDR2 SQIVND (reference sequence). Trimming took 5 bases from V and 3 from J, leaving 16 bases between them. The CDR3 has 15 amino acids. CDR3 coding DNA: TGTGCCAGTAGTCACCCCCGGGGGGCAGACTATGGCTACACCTTC. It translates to CASSHPRGADYGYTF.

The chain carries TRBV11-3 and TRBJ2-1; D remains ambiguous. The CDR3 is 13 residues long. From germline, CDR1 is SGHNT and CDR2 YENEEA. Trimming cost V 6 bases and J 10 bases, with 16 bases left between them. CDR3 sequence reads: CASRIESGGEQFF. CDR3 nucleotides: TGTGCCAGCAGAATAGAGTCCGGTGGGGAGCAGTTCTTC. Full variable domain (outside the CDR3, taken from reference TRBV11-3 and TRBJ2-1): EAGVVQSPRYKIIEKKQPVAFWCNPISGHNTLYWYLQNLGQGPELLIRYENEEAVDDSQLPKDRFSAERLKGVDSTLKIQPAELGDSAVYLCASRIESGGEQFFGPGTRLTVL.

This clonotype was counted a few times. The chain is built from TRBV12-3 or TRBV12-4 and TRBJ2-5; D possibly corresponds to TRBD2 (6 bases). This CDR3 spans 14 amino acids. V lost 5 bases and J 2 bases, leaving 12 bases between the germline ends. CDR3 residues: CASSAPRGQETQYF. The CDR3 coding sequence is TGTGCCAGCAGTGCCCCTCGGGGGCAAGAGACCCAGTACTTC.

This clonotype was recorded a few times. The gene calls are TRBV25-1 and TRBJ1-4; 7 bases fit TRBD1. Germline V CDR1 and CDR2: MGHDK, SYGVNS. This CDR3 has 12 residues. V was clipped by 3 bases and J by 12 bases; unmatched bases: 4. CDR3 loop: CASSESGGELFF. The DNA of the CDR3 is TGTGCCAGCAGTGAGTCAGGGGGTGAACTGTTTTTT.

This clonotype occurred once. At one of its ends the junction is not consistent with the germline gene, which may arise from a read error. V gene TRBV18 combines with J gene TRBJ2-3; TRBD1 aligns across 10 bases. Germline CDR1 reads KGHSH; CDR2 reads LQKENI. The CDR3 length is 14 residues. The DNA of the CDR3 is TGTGCCAGCTCCGGGACAGGGGACACAGATGCGCAGTATTTT. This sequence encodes CASSGTGDTDAQYF.

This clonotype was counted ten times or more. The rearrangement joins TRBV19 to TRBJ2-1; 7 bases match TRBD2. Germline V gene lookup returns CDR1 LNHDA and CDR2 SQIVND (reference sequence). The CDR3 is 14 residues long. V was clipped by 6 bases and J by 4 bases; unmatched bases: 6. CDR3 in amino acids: CASRSGIRYNEQFF. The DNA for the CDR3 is TGTGCCAGTAGGAGCGGGATTCGTTACAATGAGCAGTTCTTC.

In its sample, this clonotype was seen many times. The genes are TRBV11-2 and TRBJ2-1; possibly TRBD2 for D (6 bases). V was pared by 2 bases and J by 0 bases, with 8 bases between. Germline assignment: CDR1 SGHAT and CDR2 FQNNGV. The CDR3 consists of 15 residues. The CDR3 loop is CASSLMRGSYNEQFF. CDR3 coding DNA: TGTGCCAGCAGCTTAATGCGGGGCTCCTACAATGAGCAGTTCTTC.

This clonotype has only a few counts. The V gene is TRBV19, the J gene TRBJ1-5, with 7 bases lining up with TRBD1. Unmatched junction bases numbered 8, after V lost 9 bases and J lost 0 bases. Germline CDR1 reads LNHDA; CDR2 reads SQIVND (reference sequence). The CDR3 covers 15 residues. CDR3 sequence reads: CASWDSTYSNQPQHF. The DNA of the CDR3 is TGTGCCAGCTGGGACAGTACCTATAGCAATCAGCCCCAGCATTTT.

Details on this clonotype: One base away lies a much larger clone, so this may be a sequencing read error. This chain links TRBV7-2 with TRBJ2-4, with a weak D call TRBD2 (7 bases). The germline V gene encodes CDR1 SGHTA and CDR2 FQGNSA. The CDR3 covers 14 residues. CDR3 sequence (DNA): TGTGCCAGCAGCTTAGCGGGGGGGCTTAACACTCAGTACTTC. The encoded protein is CASSLAGGLNTQYF. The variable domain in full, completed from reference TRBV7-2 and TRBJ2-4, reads GAGVSQSPSNKVTEKGKDVELRCDPISGHTALYWYRQSLGQGLEFLIYFQGNSAPDKSGLPSDRFSAERTGGSVSTLTIQRTQQEDSAVYLCASSLAGGLNTQYFGAGTRLSVL.

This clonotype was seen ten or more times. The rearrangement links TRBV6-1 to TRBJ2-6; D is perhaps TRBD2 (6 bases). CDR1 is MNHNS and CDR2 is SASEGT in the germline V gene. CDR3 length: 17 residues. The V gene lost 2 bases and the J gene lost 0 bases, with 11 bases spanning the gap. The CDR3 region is CASSELAGTSGANVLTF. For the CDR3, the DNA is TGTGCCAGCAGTGAATTGGCGGGGACCTCTGGGGCCAACGTCCTGACTTTC.

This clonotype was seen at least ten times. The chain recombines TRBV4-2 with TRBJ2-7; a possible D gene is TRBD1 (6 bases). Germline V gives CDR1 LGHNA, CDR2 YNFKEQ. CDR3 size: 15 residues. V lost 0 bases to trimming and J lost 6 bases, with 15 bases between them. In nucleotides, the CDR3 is TGTGCCAGCAGCCAAGAACGCCAGGGGATTAGCGAGCAGTACTTC. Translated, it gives CASSQERQGISEQYF.

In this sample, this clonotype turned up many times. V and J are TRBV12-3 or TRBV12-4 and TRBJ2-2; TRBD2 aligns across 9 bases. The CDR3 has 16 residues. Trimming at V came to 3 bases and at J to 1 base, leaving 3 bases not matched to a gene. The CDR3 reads CASSFPSGENTGELFF. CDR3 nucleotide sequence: TGTGCCAGCAGTTTCCCTAGCGGGGAGAACACCGGGGAGCTGTTTTTT.

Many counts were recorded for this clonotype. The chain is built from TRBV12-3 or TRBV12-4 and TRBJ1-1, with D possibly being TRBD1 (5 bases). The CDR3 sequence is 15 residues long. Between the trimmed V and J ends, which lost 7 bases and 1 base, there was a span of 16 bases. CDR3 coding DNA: TGTGCCAGCACCCCAACCGGCGGGGGGAACACTGAAGCTTTCTTT. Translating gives CASTPTGGGNTEAFF.

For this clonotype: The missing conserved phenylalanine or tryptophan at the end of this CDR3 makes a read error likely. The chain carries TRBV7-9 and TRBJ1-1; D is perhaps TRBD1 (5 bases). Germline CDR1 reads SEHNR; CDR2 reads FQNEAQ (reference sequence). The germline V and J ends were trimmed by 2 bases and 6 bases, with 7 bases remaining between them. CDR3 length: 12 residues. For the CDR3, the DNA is TGTGCCAGCAGCTTAATGGGGGCTGAAGCTTTCTTA. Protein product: CASSLMGAEAFL.

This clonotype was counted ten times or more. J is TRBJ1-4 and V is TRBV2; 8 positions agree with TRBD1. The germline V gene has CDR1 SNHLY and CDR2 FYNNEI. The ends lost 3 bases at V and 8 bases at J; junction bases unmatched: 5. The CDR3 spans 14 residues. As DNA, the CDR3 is TGTGCCAGCAGTGAGACAGGGGTAGGGGAAAAACTGTTTTTT. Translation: CASSETGVGEKLFF. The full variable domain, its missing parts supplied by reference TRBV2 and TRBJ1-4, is EPEVTQTPSHQVTQMGQEVILRCVPISNHLYFYWYRQILGQKVEFLVSFYNNEISEKSEIFDDQFSVERPDGSNFTLKIRSTKLEDSAMYFCASSETGVGEKLFFGSGTQLSVL.

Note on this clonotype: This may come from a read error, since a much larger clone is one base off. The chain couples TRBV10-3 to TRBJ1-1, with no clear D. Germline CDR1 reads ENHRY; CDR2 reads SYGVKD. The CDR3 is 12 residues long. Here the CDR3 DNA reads TGTGCCACCCATAAAGATGGATCCGAAGTTTTCTTT. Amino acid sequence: CATHKDGSEVFF.

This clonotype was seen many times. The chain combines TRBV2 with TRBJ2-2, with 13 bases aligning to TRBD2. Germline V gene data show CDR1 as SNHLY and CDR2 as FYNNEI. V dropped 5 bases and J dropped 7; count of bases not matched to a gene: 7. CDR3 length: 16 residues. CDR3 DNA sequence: TGTGCCAGCAGTTTACTAGCGGGGGGGCTGGACGGGGAGCTGTTTTTT. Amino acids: CASSLLAGGLDGELFF.